This TCR beta chain originates from a study of blood T cells in healthy people across ages. This CDR3 has 13 residues. Trimming took off 6 bases at V and 1 base at J, with 9 bases between the two ends. A second about 7 to 12 cycle PCR used barcoded and J-beta primers. A single record per CDR3 protein comes from TCRdb applying MiXCR to the 5' RACE reads. The sample holds over 450,000 distinct CDR3 sequences; around 24% are singletons and the top ten take roughly 10%. The same data also contributed to another study, on T cells of mothers and their children.

The sequence was collected from a boy under 18 in good health. The rearrangement links TRBV12-3 or TRBV12-4 to TRBJ1-1; D uncertain. The sample comprised blood. As DNA, the CDR3 is TGTGCCAGCAGCCGTTCCAAGAACACTGAAGCTTTCTTT. Protein: CASSRSKNTEAFF.